This T cell receptor (beta chain) appears in the sequencing data of a study of T cell changes during pregnancy in multiple sclerosis. The table came from immunoSEQ multiplex PCR; TCRdb's copy has only in-frame clones and leaves some out. The sample yields 35,000 to 45,000 clones, 85% to 95% seen once. Germline V CDR1 and CDR2: GTSNPN, SVGIG (reference sequence). J was trimmed by 5 bases and V by 5 bases; bases with no gene match: 4. The CDR3 is 14 residues long. This sequence was found in a female donor with multiple sclerosis, enrolled in a pregnancy study. Material for sequencing was peripheral blood. The chain uses TRBV30 and TRBJ2-2, with 11 bases lining up with TRBD1. In nucleotides, the CDR3 is TGTGCCTGGTCCGGGACAGGGGGAACCGGGGAGCTGTTTTTT. This sequence encodes CAWSGTGGTGELFF.